Sequencing of this T cell receptor (beta chain) was carried out in a study of T-cell memory formation after mild COVID-19. This clonotype came up a few times. TCRdb re-analysed the 5' RACE reads in MiXCR, keeping a single row per CDR3 protein. The table records hundreds of thousands of distinct CDR3 sequences, roughly 22% of them present only once. Sequencing was performed on PBMCs or a T cell subset sorted from them (not recorded which). The sequence derives from an adult woman who had mild COVID-19 (a few samples of this study predate the infection). Cell type and time point are not known.

The chain's CDR3 is CASSRTGGSSYEQYF. In nucleotides, the CDR3 is TGTGCCAGCTCACGCACAGGGGGGTCCTCCTACGAGCAGTACTTC. The V call is TRBV18, the J call TRBJ2-7; TRBD1 aligns across 8 bases. Germline loops: CDR1 KGHSH, CDR2 LQKENI. V lost 4 bases, J lost 0 bases, and 5 bases stayed unmatched. The CDR3 totals 15 residues.